The entry below gives a single T cell receptor (beta chain) sequence along with its context. The junction does not match germline at one end; this may be a read error. Looked up from germline, CDR1 is LNHDA and CDR2 is SQIVND (reference sequence). The CDR3 has 14 residues. This sample stems from a study of cytomegalovirus exposure and HLA in healthy donors. The study ran its PCR with 60 Vbeta and 13 Jbeta primers. Sequenced by immunoSEQ multiplex PCR; TCRdb stores in-frame clones only, minus some. The sample yields 200,000 or so clones, 75% to 80% seen once. This sequence was found in a woman in her thirties in good health and CMV-seropositive. The specimen sequenced was PBMCs. V is TRBV19 and J is TRBJ2-1; 12 nucleotides line up with TRBD1. CDR3 loop: CASSIGGDRGLLFF. The CDR3 bases are TGTGCCAGTAGCATAGGAGGGGACAGGGGGCTCCTGTTCTTC.